This TCR beta chain appears in the sequencing data of a study of T cell clones after liver transplantation. Study-level background: Liver transplant recipients had immunosuppression withdrawal attempted within 2 years.

Concerning this clone: Its antigen is undetermined.

Sequencing was performed with immunoSEQ multiplex PCR; in TCRdb, only in-frame clones are kept and a portion is missing. The table records about 85,000 clones, about 82% of them present only once. Study-level results: Post-transplant, graft-donor-reactive CD4 TCRbeta sequences in blood dropped significantly in most of the 8 subjects. Conclusions were preliminary, with small, heterogeneous patient groups.

Germline-derived CDR1 and CDR2 are SGHRS and YFSETQ. CDR3 length equals 14 residues. Trimming shortened V by 4 bases and J by 1 base, and 12 bases separated the two germline ends. The sequencing used CD4+ T cells from blood, collected approximately 3.5 years after liver transplant. This chain links TRBV5-1 with TRBJ2-7; D possibly uses TRBD1 or TRBD2 (5 bases each). This sequence was found in a human patient who received a liver transplant. Some T cells may be transferred from the graft donor. The CDR3 is CASSPGTVSYEQYF. The CDR3 coding sequence is TGCGCCAGCAGCCCGGGGACGGTTTCCTACGAGCAGTACTTC.